These T cell receptor beta chains were read from a single sample in a study of cytomegalovirus exposure and HLA in healthy donors. Data came from immunoSEQ multiplex PCR; TCRdb stores just in-frame clones and leaves some out. The data contain 170,000 or so clones, about 78% of them seen just once; the ten biggest clones take up under 7.5%. What was sequenced was PBMCs. The receptors were gathered from a man in his forties or fifties in good health and CMV-seronegative. Both conserved end residues are part of each CDR3. A D gene is named only where the DNA matches it firmly. Clone sizes are given selectively: once, few, many, or a class where the clone is expanded.

v_gene	d_gene	j_gene	abundance	CDR3aa	CDR3nt
TRBV2	-	TRBJ2-1	many	CASSGLRASYNEQFF	TGTGCCAGCAGTGGACTACGCGCTTCCTACAATGAGCAGTTCTTC
TRBV10-3	-	TRBJ2-1	-	CAISAGLGQFF	TGTGCCATCAGTGCGGGTCTCGGGCAGTTCTTC
TRBV4-3	-	TRBJ1-6	-	CASSQDQNSPLHF	TGCGCCAGCAGCCAAGATCAGAATTCACCCCTCCACTTT
TRBV7-9	TRBD1	TRBJ2-3	-	CASSVTGGTDTQYF	TGTGCCAGCAGCGTCACAGGGGGGACAGATACGCAGTATTTT
TRBV11-3	-	TRBJ2-3	once	CASSLGIMLGASTDTQYF	TGTGCCAGCAGCTTAGGAATTATGCTAGGGGCTAGCACAGATACGCAGTATTTT
TRBV11-3	TRBD2	TRBJ2-7	-	CASSLRSASAGDEQYF	TGTGCCAGCAGCTTACGTTCGGCCTCGGCGGGGGATGAGCAGTACTTC
TRBV7-2	TRBD2	TRBJ2-1	-	CASSPTSGYYNEQFF	TGTGCCAGCAGCCCTACTAGCGGGTATTACAATGAGCAGTTCTTC
TRBV11-3	TRBD2	TRBJ2-2	-	CASSFVAGVNTGELFF	TGTGCCAGCAGCTTCGTAGCGGGAGTAAACACCGGGGAGCTGTTTTTT
TRBV5-1	-	TRBJ1-3	-	CASSPEQRNTIYF	TGCGCCAGCAGCCCGGAACAGCGAAACACCATATATTTT
TRBV5-1	TRBD1	TRBJ1-6	-	CASREETGFSPLHF	TGCGCCAGCAGAGAGGAGACAGGGTTCTCACCCCTCCACTTT
TRBV14	-	TRBJ1-2	-	CASSLKPGSFDYVGYTF	TGTGCCAGCAGCCTTAAACCGGGAAGCTTCGATTATGTAGGCTACACCTTC
TRBV2	TRBD2	TRBJ2-7	-	CASSAGTSGVNEQYF	TGTGCCAGCAGTGCCGGGACTAGCGGGGTAAACGAGCAGTACTTC
TRBV6-5	-	TRBJ2-7	-	CASSYRARQGYEQYF	TGTGCCAGCAGTTACCGTGCGAGACAAGGCTACGAGCAGTACTTC
TRBV5-1	-	TRBJ2-5	-	CASSSQPDRQETQYF	TGCGCCAGCAGCTCCCAACCGGACAGACAAGAGACCCAGTACTTC
TRBV14	-	TRBJ2-7	-	CASSRLGTVITYEQYF	TGTGCCAGCAGCCGCCTCGGGACTGTGATTACCTACGAGCAGTACTTC
TRBV4-3	TRBD1	TRBJ2-7	-	CASSQGTGGGDEQYF	TGCGCCAGCAGCCAGGGGACAGGGGGCGGCGACGAGCAGTACTTC
TRBV7-3	TRBD1	TRBJ2-3	-	CASSSRTGSTDTQYF	TGTGCCAGCAGCTCCCGGACAGGGAGCACAGATACGCAGTATTTT
TRBV9	TRBD2	TRBJ2-3	-	CASSPGPGLAVEDTQYF	TGTGCCAGCAGCCCAGGCCCCGGACTAGCGGTGGAGGATACGCAGTATTTT